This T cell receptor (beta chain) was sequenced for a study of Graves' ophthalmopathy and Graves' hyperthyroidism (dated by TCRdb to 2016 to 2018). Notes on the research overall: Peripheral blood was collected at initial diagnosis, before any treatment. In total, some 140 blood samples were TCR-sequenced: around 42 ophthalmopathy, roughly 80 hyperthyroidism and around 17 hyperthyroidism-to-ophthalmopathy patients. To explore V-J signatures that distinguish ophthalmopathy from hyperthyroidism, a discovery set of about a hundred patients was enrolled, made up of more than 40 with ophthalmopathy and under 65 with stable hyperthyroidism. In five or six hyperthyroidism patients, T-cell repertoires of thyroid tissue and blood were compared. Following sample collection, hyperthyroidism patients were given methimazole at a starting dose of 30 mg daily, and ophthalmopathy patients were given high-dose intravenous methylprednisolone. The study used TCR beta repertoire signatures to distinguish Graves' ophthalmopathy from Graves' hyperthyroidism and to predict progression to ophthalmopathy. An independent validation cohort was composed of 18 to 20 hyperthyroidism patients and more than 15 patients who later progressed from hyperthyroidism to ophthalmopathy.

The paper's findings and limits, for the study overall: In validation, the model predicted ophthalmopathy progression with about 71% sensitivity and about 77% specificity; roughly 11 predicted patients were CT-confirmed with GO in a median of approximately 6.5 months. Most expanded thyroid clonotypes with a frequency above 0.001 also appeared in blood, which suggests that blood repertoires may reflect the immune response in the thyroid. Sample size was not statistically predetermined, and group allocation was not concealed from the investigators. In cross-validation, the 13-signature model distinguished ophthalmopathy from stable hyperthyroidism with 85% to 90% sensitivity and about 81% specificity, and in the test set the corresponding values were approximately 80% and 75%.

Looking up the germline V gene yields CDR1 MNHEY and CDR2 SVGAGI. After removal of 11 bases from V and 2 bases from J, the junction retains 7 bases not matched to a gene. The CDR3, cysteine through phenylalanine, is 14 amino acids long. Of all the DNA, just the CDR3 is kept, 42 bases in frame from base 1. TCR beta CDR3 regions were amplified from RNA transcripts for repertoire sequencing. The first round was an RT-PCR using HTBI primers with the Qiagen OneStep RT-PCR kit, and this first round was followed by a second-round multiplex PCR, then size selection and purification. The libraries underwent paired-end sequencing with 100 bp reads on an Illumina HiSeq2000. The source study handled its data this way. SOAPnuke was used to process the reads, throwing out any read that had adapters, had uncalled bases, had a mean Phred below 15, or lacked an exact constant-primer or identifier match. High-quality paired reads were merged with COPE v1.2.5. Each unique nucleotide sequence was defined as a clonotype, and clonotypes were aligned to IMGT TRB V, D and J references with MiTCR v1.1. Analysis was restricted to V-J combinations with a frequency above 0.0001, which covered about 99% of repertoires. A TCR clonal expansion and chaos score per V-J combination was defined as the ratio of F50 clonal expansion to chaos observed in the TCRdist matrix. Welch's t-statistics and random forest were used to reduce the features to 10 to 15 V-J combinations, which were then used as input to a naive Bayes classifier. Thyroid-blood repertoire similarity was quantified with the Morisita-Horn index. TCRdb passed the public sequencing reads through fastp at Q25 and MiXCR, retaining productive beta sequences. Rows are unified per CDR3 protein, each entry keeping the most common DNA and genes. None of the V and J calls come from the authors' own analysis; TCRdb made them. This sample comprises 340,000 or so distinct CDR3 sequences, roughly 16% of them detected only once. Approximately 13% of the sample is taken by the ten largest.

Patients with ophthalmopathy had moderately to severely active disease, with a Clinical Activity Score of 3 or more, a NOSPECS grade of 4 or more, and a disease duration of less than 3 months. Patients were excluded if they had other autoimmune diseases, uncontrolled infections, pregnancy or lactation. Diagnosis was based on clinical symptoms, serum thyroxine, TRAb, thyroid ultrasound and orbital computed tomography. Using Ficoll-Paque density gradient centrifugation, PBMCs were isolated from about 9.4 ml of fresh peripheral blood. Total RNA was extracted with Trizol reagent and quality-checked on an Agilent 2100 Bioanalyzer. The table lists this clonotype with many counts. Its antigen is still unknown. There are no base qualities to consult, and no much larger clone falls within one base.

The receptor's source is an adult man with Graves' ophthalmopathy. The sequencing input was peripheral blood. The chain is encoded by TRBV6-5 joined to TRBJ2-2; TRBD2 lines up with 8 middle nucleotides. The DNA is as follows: TGTGCCGGACAGCGGGAGCTAAACACCGGGGAGCTGTTTTTT. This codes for CAGQRELNTGELFF.